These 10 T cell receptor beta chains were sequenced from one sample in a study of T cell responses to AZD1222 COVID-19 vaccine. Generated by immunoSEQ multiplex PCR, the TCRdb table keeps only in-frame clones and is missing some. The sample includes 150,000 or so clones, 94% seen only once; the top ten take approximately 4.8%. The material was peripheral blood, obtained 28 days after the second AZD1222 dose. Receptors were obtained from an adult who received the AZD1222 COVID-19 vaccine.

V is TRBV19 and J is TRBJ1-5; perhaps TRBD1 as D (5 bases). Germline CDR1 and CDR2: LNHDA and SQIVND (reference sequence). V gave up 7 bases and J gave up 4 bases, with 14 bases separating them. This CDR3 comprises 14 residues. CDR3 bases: TGTGCCAGTACCATCGGGGGGTGGAATCAGCCCCAGCATTTT. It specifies CASTIGGWNQPQHF. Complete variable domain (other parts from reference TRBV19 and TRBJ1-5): DGGITQSPKYLFRKEGQNVTLSCEQNLNHDAMYWYRQDPGQGLRLIYYSQIVNDFQKGDIAEGYSVSREKKESFPLTVTSAQKNPTAFYLCASTIGGWNQPQHFGDGTRLSIL.

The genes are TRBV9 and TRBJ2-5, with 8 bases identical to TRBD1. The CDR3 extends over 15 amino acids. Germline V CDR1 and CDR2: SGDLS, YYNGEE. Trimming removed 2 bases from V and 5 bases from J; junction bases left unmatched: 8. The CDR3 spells CASSVQGAPSETQYF. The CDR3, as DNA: TGTGCCAGCAGCGTTCAGGGGGCGCCTTCGGAGACCCAGTACTTC.

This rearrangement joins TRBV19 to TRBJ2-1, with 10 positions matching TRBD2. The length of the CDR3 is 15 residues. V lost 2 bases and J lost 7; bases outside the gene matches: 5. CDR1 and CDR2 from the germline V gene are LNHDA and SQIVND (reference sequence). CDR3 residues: CASSILAGARNEQFF. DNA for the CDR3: TGTGCCAGTAGTATACTAGCGGGAGCGAGGAATGAGCAGTTCTTC.

CDR3 in amino acids: CASSLAGRTEAFF. CDR3 in DNA: TGTGCCAGCAGCTTAGCAGGGCGCACTGAAGCTTTCTTT. This chain uses TRBV7-8 with TRBJ1-1; D unclear. Trimming stripped 0 bases from V and 4 bases from J, with 6 bases between. The germline CDR1 and CDR2 sequences are SGHVS and FQNEAQ. The CDR3 extends over 13 amino acids.

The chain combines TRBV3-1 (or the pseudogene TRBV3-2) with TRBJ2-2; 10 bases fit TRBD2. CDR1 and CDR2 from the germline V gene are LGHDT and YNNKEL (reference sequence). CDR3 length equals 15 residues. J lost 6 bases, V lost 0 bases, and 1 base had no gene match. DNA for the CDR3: TGTGCCAGCAGCCAAGAGCTAGCGGGAGCCGGGGAGCTGTTTTTT. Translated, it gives CASSQELAGAGELFF.

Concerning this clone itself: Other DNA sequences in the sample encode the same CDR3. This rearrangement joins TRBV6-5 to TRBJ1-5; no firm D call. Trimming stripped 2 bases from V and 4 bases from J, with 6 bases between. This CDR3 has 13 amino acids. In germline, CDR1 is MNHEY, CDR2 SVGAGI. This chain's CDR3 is CASSYGGNQPQHF. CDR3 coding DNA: TGTGCCAGCAGTTACGGCGGGAATCAGCCCCAGCATTTT.

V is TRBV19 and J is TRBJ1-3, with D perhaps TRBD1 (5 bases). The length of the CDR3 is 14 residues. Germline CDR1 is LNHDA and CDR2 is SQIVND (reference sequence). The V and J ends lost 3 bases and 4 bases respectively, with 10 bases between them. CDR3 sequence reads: CASSMGPGGNTIYF. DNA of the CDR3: TGTGCCAGTAGTATGGGGCCGGGGGGAAACACCATATATTTT.

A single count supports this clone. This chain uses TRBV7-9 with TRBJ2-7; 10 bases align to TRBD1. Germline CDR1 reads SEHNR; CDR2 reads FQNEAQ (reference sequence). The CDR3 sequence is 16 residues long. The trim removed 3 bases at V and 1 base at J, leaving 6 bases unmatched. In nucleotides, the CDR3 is TGTGCCAGCAGCTTCTCCCGGGACAGGGGTTCCTACGAGCAGTACTTC. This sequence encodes CASSFSRDRGSYEQYF. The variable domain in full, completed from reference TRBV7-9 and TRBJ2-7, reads DTGVSQNPRHKITKRGQNVTFRCDPISEHNRLYWYRQTLGQGPEFLTYFQNEAQLEKSRLLSDRFSAERPKGSFSTLEIQRTEQGDSAMYLCASSFSRDRGSYEQYFGPGTRLTVT.

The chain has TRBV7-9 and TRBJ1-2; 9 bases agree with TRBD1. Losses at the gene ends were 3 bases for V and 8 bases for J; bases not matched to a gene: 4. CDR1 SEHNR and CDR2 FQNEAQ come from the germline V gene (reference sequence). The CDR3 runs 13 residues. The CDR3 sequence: CASSLGQGQGYTF. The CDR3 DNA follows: TGTGCCAGCAGCTTGGGACAGGGCCAAGGCTACACCTTC.

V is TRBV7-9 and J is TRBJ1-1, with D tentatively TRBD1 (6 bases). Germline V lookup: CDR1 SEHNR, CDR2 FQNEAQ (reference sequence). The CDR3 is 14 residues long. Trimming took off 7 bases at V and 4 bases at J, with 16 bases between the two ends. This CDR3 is CASIDTGRSTEAFF. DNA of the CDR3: TGTGCCAGCATCGATACAGGGCGATCCACTGAAGCTTTCTTT. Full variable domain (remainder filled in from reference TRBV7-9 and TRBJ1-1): DTGVSQNPRHKITKRGQNVTFRCDPISEHNRLYWYRQTLGQGPEFLTYFQNEAQLEKSRLLSDRFSAERPKGSFSTLEIQRTEQGDSAMYLCASIDTGRSTEAFFGQGTRLTVV.